This T cell receptor (beta chain) was identified during a study of cytomegalovirus exposure and HLA in healthy donors. Points on this clone: The antigen remains undetermined.

Points from the study as a whole: A link between a missense DCLRE1C variant and TCR beta V- and J-gene trimming emerged from a later analysis. In a later analysis, productive TCRs from donors in an Asian-associated ancestry cluster reportedly carried fewer N-insertions than the cohort mean.

Amplification used 60 Vbeta primers and 13 Jbeta primers. TCRdb's table, derived via immunoSEQ multiplex PCR, lists solely in-frame clones and lacks some. The top ten hold 5% to 7.5% of the sample, which has approximately 140,000 clones, around 78% seen once. The CDR3 runs to 14 residues. The V end was cut by 1 base, the J end by 4 bases, with 10 bases between. Germline CDR1 and CDR2: MGHRA and YSYEKL. Unrecorded immune exposure was likely among donors, who were nominally healthy when sampled. The source material was PBMCs. The sequence was collected from a woman aged 40-49 years in good health and CMV-seropositive. The chain joins TRBV4-1 to TRBJ1-2; no reliable D call. CDR3 in amino acids: CASSQVDYSYGYTF. The CDR3 DNA reads as TGCGCCAGCAGCCAAGTAGACTACAGCTATGGCTACACCTTC.